This T cell receptor beta chain emerged from a study of CD8 T cells in Susac syndrome. Random hexamers served to reverse transcribe about 0.5 to 1 ug RNA. Each CDR3 protein gets one entry after TCRdb re-called the immunoSEQ multiplex PCR reads with MiXCR. Of 150,000 to 200,000 distinct CDR3 sequences in the sample, 92% were seen once. Germline V gives CDR1 LGHNA, CDR2 YSLEER. The V gene lost 1 base and the J gene lost 2 bases, with 13 bases spanning the gap. The CDR3 covers 16 residues. This chain uses TRBV4-3 with TRBJ2-3; D may be TRBD2 (6 bases). Sequencing input: CD4+ T cells from PBMCs. The TCR comes from a human donor in good health. CDR3 coding DNA: TGCGCCAGCAGCCAAGGAAATAGCGGCGACACAGATACGCAGTATTTT. Encoded protein: CASSQGNSGDTDTQYF.